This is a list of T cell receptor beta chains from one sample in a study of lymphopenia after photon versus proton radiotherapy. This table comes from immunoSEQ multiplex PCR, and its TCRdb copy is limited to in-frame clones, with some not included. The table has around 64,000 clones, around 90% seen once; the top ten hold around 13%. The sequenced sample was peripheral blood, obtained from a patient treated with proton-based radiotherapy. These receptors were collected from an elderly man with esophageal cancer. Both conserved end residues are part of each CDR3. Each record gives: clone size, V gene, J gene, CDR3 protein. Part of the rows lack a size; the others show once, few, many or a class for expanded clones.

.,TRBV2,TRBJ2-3,CASSREGLAGGGDTQYF
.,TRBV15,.,CATSRETAAAYEQYF
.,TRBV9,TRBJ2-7,CASSGEYEQYF
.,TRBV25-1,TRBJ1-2,CASSESRGVAFGYTF
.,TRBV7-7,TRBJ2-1,CASSLAGTNNEQFF
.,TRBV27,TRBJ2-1,CASSSHGEAGGPDEQFF
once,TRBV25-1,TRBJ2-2,CASSQPDRGNTGELFF
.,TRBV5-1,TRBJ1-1,CASSRDRLNTEAFF
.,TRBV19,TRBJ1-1,CASSISRARSTEAFF
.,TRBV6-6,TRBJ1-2,CASIKDGTYGYTF